This TCR beta chain comes out of a study of beta chain features in type 1 diabetes. Study-level findings and limits: Type 1 diabetes patients had TCRB CDR3s that were shorter (moderately but significantly so) in all four CD4+ subsets.

Remarks on this clone: The target antigen is unknown.

Expressed TCRB transcripts were sequenced because the entire RNA isolate underwent reverse transcription. TCRdb's table, derived via immunoSEQ multiplex PCR, lists solely in-frame clones and lacks some. The sample contains around 70,000 clones, around 49% of which appear only once. The sequencing input was central memory CD4+ T cells from blood. This clonotype originated in a man under 40 with type 1 diabetes.

Here the CDR3 DNA reads TGTGCCAGCAAAAGTCCCGGGACATTTAGCTCCTACGAGCAGTACTTC. Its translation: CASKSPGTFSSYEQYF. The genes are TRBV28 and TRBJ2-7; tentative D call: TRBD1 (6 bases). V lost 7 bases, J lost 0 bases, and 19 bases lay in between. This CDR3 is 16 amino acids long. Germline V gene lookup returns CDR1 MDHEN and CDR2 SYDVKM. The whole variable domain, filled in from reference TRBV28 and TRBJ2-7, reads DVKVTQSSRYLVKRTGEKVFLECVQDMDHENMFWYRQDPGLGLRLIYFSYDVKMKEKGDIPEGYSVSREKKERFSLILESASTNQTSMYLCASKSPGTFSSYEQYFGPGTRLTVT.